This T cell receptor beta chain was identified during a study of identical twins. In TCRdb, the 5' RACE reads were re-called with MiXCR into one record per CDR3 protein. Of about 240,000 distinct CDR3 sequences in the sample, 6% to 8.5% were seen once. J was trimmed by 8 bases and V by 4 bases; bases with no gene match: 11. Per germline, CDR1 SGHDT and CDR2 YYEEEE. This CDR3 is 15 amino acids long. These data also featured in a second study, about yellow fever vaccine responses in identical twins.

Material for sequencing was CD8+ T cells sorted from blood. V and J are TRBV5-6 and TRBJ2-4; 8 bases are a match to TRBD1. The clonotype originates from a woman under 30 in good health. The CDR3 loop reads CASSPGLQGGHIQYF. CDR3 nucleotides: TGTGCCAGCAGCCCCGGGCTACAGGGGGGACACATTCAGTACTTC.